A single sample gave rise to the 25 T cell receptor beta chains below, sequenced in a study of Ad26.COV2.S vaccination and SARS-CoV-2 variants (dated by TCRdb to about 2021). Receptor libraries were prepared by the immunoSEQ multiplex PCR assay. TCRdb's version of the immuneACCESS table is confined to in-frame rearrangements and falls short of the full clone set. An unresolved V gene accounts for under half of the shortfall where checked; the remainder is of unknown origin. Present in this sample are about 410,000 clones, 92% of which were seen just once. Approximately 1.6% of the sample rests with the top ten. Sample treatment or condition, as interpreted from the label and publication: some 19 received Ad26.COV2.S at low or high dose, single or two shots; five or six received placebo; per-sample allocation not given. Repertoires of vaccine and placebo recipients were sequenced from samples collected on day 63 after the first injection.

The sequencing used peripheral blood, collected in a trial of Ad26.COV2.S vaccine versus placebo. Every receptor here comes from a person between 18 and 65 years old who received the Ad26.COV2.S COVID-19 vaccine or a placebo.

The chain has TRBV7-8 and TRBJ1-5; 11 bases match TRBD1. CDR1 is SGHVS and CDR2 is FQNEAQ in the germline V gene. The CDR3 sequence is 16 residues long. V was clipped by 1 base and J by 6 bases; unmatched bases: 5. CDR3 residues: CASSLGPDRGLQPQHF. The CDR3 coding sequence is TGTGCCAGCAGCTTAGGCCCGGACAGGGGGCTTCAGCCCCAGCATTTT. The full variable domain, its missing parts supplied by reference TRBV7-8 and TRBJ1-5, is GAGVSQSPRYKVAKRGQDVALRCDPISGHVSLFWYQQALGQGPEFLTYFQNEAQLDKSGLPSDRFFAERPEGSVSTLKIQRTQQEDSAVYLCASSLGPDRGLQPQHFGDGTRLSIL.

This chain joins TRBV20-1 and TRBJ2-1, with 8 bases lining up with TRBD1. Germline values: CDR1 DFQATT, CDR2 SNEGSKA (reference sequence). This CDR3 is built from 15 residues. With V trimmed by 3 bases and J by 2 bases, 6 bases remained unmatched. The CDR3 here is CSASPPGQAYNEQFF. The CDR3 DNA reads TGCAGTGCTAGTCCCCCGGGACAGGCCTACAATGAGCAGTTCTTC.

The chain employs TRBV24-1 and TRBJ2-5; 7 bases are a match to TRBD1. Germline V gene data show CDR1 as KGHDR and CDR2 as SFDVKD. There are 15 residues in the CDR3. After removal of 3 bases from V and 1 base from J, the junction contained 4 bases not matched to a gene. CDR3 in amino acids: CATSDTGELQETQYF. The CDR3 DNA is TGTGCCACCAGTGATACAGGGGAGCTCCAAGAGACCCAGTACTTC.

The V gene is TRBV6-6, the J gene TRBJ1-6, with D uncertain. Germline V gene sequence: CDR1 MNHNY, CDR2 SVGAGI (reference sequence). V was shortened by 7 bases and J by 7 bases, with 11 bases between the two germline ends. This CDR3 comprises 13 residues. The CDR3 nucleotides read TGTGCCAGCATCCAATTTTGGAATTCACCCCTCCACTTT. It encodes CASIQFWNSPLHF.

V gene TRBV6-2 or TRBV6-3 combines with J gene TRBJ1-2; D is undetermined. Trimming took 5 bases from V and 3 from J, leaving 7 bases between them. The CDR3 loop spans 12 amino acids. Per the germline V gene, CDR1 is MNHEY and CDR2 is SVGEGT. The CDR3 reads CASSAFDYGYTF. CDR3 nucleotides: TGTGCCAGCAGTGCCTTTGACTATGGCTACACCTTC.

V gene TRBV3-1 (or the pseudogene TRBV3-2) combines with J gene TRBJ1-3; D possibly corresponds to TRBD1 (5 bases). Looked up from germline, CDR1 is LGHDT and CDR2 is YNNKEL (reference sequence). The length of the CDR3 is 15 residues. Trimming shortened V by 0 bases and J by 5 bases, and 11 bases separated the two germline ends. The CDR3, as DNA: TGTGCCAGCAGCCAAGATAAGGACATCAGAAACACCATATATTTT. Its protein product is CASSQDKDIRNTIYF.

J is TRBJ2-2 and V is TRBV11-3; TRBD1 or TRBD2 may be the D gene (5 bases each). Between the trimmed V and J ends, which lost 1 base and 3 bases, there was a span of 9 bases. Germline V CDR1 and CDR2: SGHNT, YENEEA. CDR3 length: 15 residues. The CDR3 DNA is TGTGCCAGCAGCTTAGGGGGACGGGACACCGGGGAGCTGTTTTTT. It translates to CASSLGGRDTGELFF.

The chain couples TRBV4-1 to TRBJ2-4; 7 nucleotides agree with TRBD2. The CDR3 runs 14 residues. V was pared by 3 bases and J by 7 bases, with 6 bases of the junction left unmatched. CDR1 is MGHRA, CDR2 YSYEKL, per germline. This chain's CDR3 is CASSHGMGGNIQYF. The CDR3, as DNA: TGCGCCAGCAGCCACGGGATGGGGGGGAACATTCAGTACTTC.

The chain has TRBV7-9 and TRBJ2-3, with 9 positions matching TRBD1. Losses at the gene ends were 5 bases for V and 7 bases for J; bases not matched to a gene: 10. The CDR3 is 15 residues long. Germline V gene sequence: CDR1 SEHNR, CDR2 FQNEAQ (reference sequence). CDR3 residues: CASSLGQGVRNTQYF. The CDR3 DNA reads TGTGCCAGCAGCCTGGGACAGGGTGTCAGAAATACGCAGTATTTT.

The genes are TRBV6-5 and TRBJ2-3; D perhaps matches TRBD2 (6 bases). Germline V CDR1 and CDR2: MNHEY, SVGAGI. Trimming stripped 2 bases from V and 5 bases from J, with 8 bases between. CDR3 size: 13 residues. Here the CDR3 reads CASSYAGKDTQYF. The CDR3 region has the DNA TGTGCCAGCAGTTACGCGGGGAAAGATACGCAGTATTTT.

The chain uses TRBV12-3 or TRBV12-4 and TRBJ2-5; 8 bases align to TRBD2. J gave up 5 bases and V 8 bases, and 4 bases lay outside the gene matches. CDR3 length: 12 residues. CDR3 region: CASAGLVETQYF. CDR3 DNA: TGTGCCAGCGCGGGACTAGTTGAGACCCAGTACTTC.

The J gene is TRBJ2-1, the V gene TRBV3-1 (or the pseudogene TRBV3-2); possible D gene TRBD2, 6 bases. There are 15 residues in the CDR3. Trimming removed 4 bases at V and 7 bases at J, with 17 bases between. CDR1 is LGHDT and CDR2 is YNNKEL in the germline V gene (reference sequence). CDR3 protein: CASSPTLSAGNEQFF. The CDR3 DNA follows: TGTGCCAGCAGCCCGACTCTTTCCGCGGGGAATGAGCAGTTCTTC.

The rearrangement uses TRBV10-1 and TRBJ2-7; D could derive from TRBD1 or TRBD2 (5 bases each). This CDR3 has 15 amino acids. Germline V lookup: CDR1 WNHNN, CDR2 SYGVQD (reference sequence). The V gene lost 2 bases and the J gene lost 5 bases, with 16 bases spanning the gap. This CDR3 reads CASSEEGRAQDEQYF. As DNA, the CDR3 is TGCGCCAGCAGTGAGGAGGGCAGGGCTCAGGACGAGCAGTACTTC.

The CDR3 DNA reads as TGTGCCAGCAGCTTTCCTAGCGCGGAGACCCAGTACTTC. It is translated as CASSFPSAETQYF. The gene calls are TRBV7-9 and TRBJ2-5; tentative D call: TRBD2 (6 bases). Germline loops: CDR1 SEHNR, CDR2 FQNEAQ (reference sequence). Trimming took 3 bases from V and 5 from J, leaving 10 bases between them. This CDR3 spans 13 amino acids.

The genes are TRBV25-1 and TRBJ1-2; D possibly corresponds to TRBD1 (5 bases). The V end was cut by 1 base, the J end by 8 bases, with 14 bases between. CDR3 length: 14 amino acids. Germline CDR1 reads MGHDK; CDR2 reads SYGVNS. CDR3 loop: CASSELGGAGGYTF. CDR3 nucleotide sequence: TGTGCCAGCAGTGAATTGGGAGGGGCTGGCGGCTACACCTTC.

The rearrangement joins TRBV11-3 to TRBJ2-7; TRBD1 matches 12 bases. There are 14 residues in the CDR3. V was pared by 3 bases and J by 5 bases, with 2 bases of the junction left unmatched. Looked up from germline, CDR1 is SGHNT and CDR2 is YENEEA. In DNA, the CDR3 is TGTGCCAGCAGCTTCGGGACAGGGGGCAACGAGCAGTACTTC. This sequence encodes CASSFGTGGNEQYF.

The gene calls are TRBV11-2 and TRBJ2-1, with D unresolved. The V gene lost 2 bases and the J gene lost 0 bases, with 14 bases spanning the gap. CDR3 length: 17 amino acids. In germline, CDR1 is SGHAT, CDR2 FQNNGV. This CDR3 reads CASSLSPRPSSYNEQFF. CDR3 bases: TGTGCCAGCAGCTTATCCCCAAGGCCGAGCTCCTACAATGAGCAGTTCTTC. Full variable domain (rest looked up from reference TRBV11-2 and TRBJ2-1): EAGVAQSPRYKIIEKRQSVAFWCNPISGHATLYWYQQILGQGPKLLIQFQNNGVVDDSQLPKDRFSAERLKGVDSTLKIQPAKLEDSAVYLCASSLSPRPSSYNEQFFGPGTRLTVL.

The V gene is TRBV7-9, the J gene TRBJ2-1; D is unresolved. CDR1 and CDR2 from the germline V gene are SEHNR and FQNEAQ (reference sequence). Trimming pared 6 bases from V and 3 bases from J, leaving 12 bases between. This CDR3 comprises 14 residues. The CDR3 here is CASRPIPDYNEQFF. CDR3 sequence (DNA): TGTGCCAGCAGACCTATTCCAGACTACAATGAGCAGTTCTTC.

This sequence joins TRBV5-6 and TRBJ2-7, with TRBD2 matching over 13 bases. The CDR3 has 18 amino acids. V gave up 4 bases and J gave up 2 bases; unmatched junction bases: 12. Germline assignment: CDR1 SGHDT and CDR2 YYEEEE. The CDR3 loop reads CASSAPGLAGRNTYEQYF. DNA of the CDR3: TGTGCCAGCAGCGCCCCGGGACTAGCGGGACGAAACACCTACGAGCAGTACTTC.

The table lists this clone with a few counts. This chain uses TRBV27 with TRBJ1-2; D is possibly TRBD1 (5 bases). CDR1 MNHEY and CDR2 SMNVEV come from the germline V gene (reference sequence). CDR3 length equals 14 residues. Deletions cut 0 bases from V and 3 bases from J, with 8 bases between. The CDR3 coding sequence is TGTGCCAGCAGTTTATCCCGGGACTACTATGGCTACACCTTC. Translated, it gives CASSLSRDYYGYTF.

The DNA of the CDR3 is TGCGCCAGCAGTGAGGAAAGTAAAGAGACCCAGTACTTC. It specifies CASSEESKETQYF. The chain joins TRBV5-1 to TRBJ2-5; unclear D gene. Deletions cut 5 bases from V and 3 bases from J, with 11 bases between. The CDR3 is 13 residues long. Germline assignment: CDR1 SGHRS and CDR2 YFSETQ.

V usage is TRBV7-2 and J usage is TRBJ1-2, with 10 bases lining up with TRBD1. The CDR3 is 15 amino acids. The germline V gene has CDR1 SGHTA and CDR2 FQGNSA. V was clipped by 5 bases and J by 5 bases; unmatched bases: 8. CDR3 sequence (DNA): TGTGCCAGCAGCCCGACAGGGGGCTTTGAGTATGGCTACACCTTC. It translates to CASSPTGGFEYGYTF.

The chain has TRBV3-1 (or the pseudogene TRBV3-2) and TRBJ2-5, with 13 bases matching TRBD2. The germline V gene has CDR1 LGHDT and CDR2 YNNKEL (reference sequence). Losses at the gene ends were 1 base for V and 3 bases for J; bases not matched to a gene: 5. The CDR3 covers 17 residues. The DNA of the CDR3 is TGTGCCAGCAGCCAAGTGACACTAGCGGGGGGGGAAGAGACCCAGTACTTC. Translation gives CASSQVTLAGGEETQYF.

This chain links TRBV5-6 with TRBJ2-7, with 9 bases matching TRBD2. With V trimmed by 1 base and J by 4 bases, 6 bases remained unmatched. This CDR3 spans 15 amino acids. CDR1 SGHDT and CDR2 YYEEEE come from the germline V gene. The CDR3 DNA is TGTGCCAGCAGCTTGTTTGCGGGGGGGCCTTACGAGCAGTACTTC. Translated: CASSLFAGGPYEQYF. The whole variable domain, remainder taken from reference TRBV5-6 and TRBJ2-7, is DAGVTQSPTHLIKTRGQQVTLRCSPKSGHDTVSWYQQALGQGPQFIFQYYEEEERQRGNFPDRFSGHQFPNYSSELNVNALLLGDSALYLCASSLFAGGPYEQYFGPGTRLTVT.

The genes are TRBV15 and TRBJ2-7; D unclear. Trimming pared 0 bases from V and 5 bases from J, leaving 8 bases between. The CDR3 extends over 13 amino acids. The germline V gene has CDR1 LNHNV and CDR2 YYDKDF (reference sequence). CDR3 DNA sequence: TGTGCCACCAGCAGAGATCCAGGACACGAGCAGTACTTC. Residues: CATSRDPGHEQYF.